One and the same sample provided the 14 T cell receptor beta chains below, sequenced in a study of OX40 agonist ivuxolimab in advanced cancers. TCRdb's copy holds only in-frame clones and misses some; the assay was immunoSEQ multiplex PCR. The sample carries 25,000 to 30,000 clones, around four fifths recorded once. The material sequenced was CD4+ or CD8+ T cells sorted from blood, taken in a trial of the OX40 agonist ivuxolimab. Receptors originate from an adult with an advanced solid tumor such as melanoma, head and neck, liver or kidney cancer.

As regards this clone: The sample holds other DNA sequences that translate to the same CDR3. This sequence joins TRBV19 and TRBJ1-1; perhaps TRBD1 as D (5 bases). The CDR3 extends over 14 amino acids. Germline V CDR1 and CDR2: LNHDA, SQIVND (reference sequence). The germline V and J ends were trimmed by 1 base and 0 bases, with 6 bases remaining between them. CDR3 sequence (DNA): TGTGCCAGTAGTATAGGGGGACTGAACACTGAAGCTTTCTTT. Translation gives CASSIGGLNTEAFF. Full variable domain (remainder filled in from reference TRBV19 and TRBJ1-1): DGGITQSPKYLFRKEGQNVTLSCEQNLNHDAMYWYRQDPGQGLRLIYYSQIVNDFQKGDIAEGYSVSREKKESFPLTVTSAQKNPTAFYLCASSIGGLNTEAFFGQGTRLTVV.

A word on this clone: One junction end does not reproduce the germline sequence, and a read error may be involved. The rearrangement links TRBV5-3 to TRBJ1-5; unclear D gene. TRBV5-3 is assigned to the ORF class and has an uncertain function. The CDR3 is made up of 14 amino acids. The DNA for the CDR3 is TGTGCCAGCAGCTTGGGAGGGAGCAATCAGCCCCAGCATTTT. Its protein product is CASSLGGSNQPQHF.

This clone showed up just once. The V call is TRBV6-5, the J call TRBJ1-2; D is perhaps TRBD1 (6 bases). The germline V gene has CDR1 MNHEY and CDR2 SVGAGI. The V gene lost 6 bases and the J gene lost 7 bases, with 12 bases spanning the gap. The CDR3 contains 12 residues. Written as DNA, the CDR3 is TGTGCCAGCAGGAGACAGGACCGTGGCTACACCTTC. It encodes CASRRQDRGYTF.

The genes are TRBV7-3 and TRBJ2-5; 10 nucleotides agree with TRBD2. Trimming removed 5 bases from V and 4 bases from J; junction bases left unmatched: 7. The CDR3 sequence is 15 residues long. Looked up from germline, CDR1 is SGHTA and CDR2 is FQGTGA. The CDR3 here is CASSLNGLAAETQYF. For the CDR3, the DNA is TGTGCCAGCAGCCTGAACGGACTAGCGGCAGAGACCCAGTACTTC.

This sequence joins TRBV4-1 and TRBJ2-7, with D hard to call. V lost 3 bases, J lost 1 base, and 7 bases lay in between. Germline V gives CDR1 MGHRA, CDR2 YSYEKL. The length of the CDR3 is 13 residues. In DNA form, the CDR3 reads TGCGCCAGCAGCCAGCTAGGGTCCTACGAGCAGTACTTC. Residues: CASSQLGSYEQYF.

The J gene is TRBJ2-7, the V gene TRBV4-1; TRBD1 is a possible D gene (6 bases). Per the germline V gene, CDR1 is MGHRA and CDR2 is YSYEKL. V gave up 1 base and J gave up 1 base, with 20 bases separating them. This CDR3 has 18 residues. The CDR3 nucleotides are TGCGCCAGCAGCCAAGCTCCCCTGGACAGCACCTCTTCCTACGAGCAGTACTTC. Translated: CASSQAPLDSTSSYEQYF.

V and J are TRBV5-8 and TRBJ1-6; possibly TRBD1 for D (6 bases). Between the trimmed V and J ends, which lost 4 bases and 9 bases, there was a span of 14 bases. Germline lookup yields CDR1 SGHTS and CDR2 YDEGEE. The length of the CDR3 is 14 residues. Here the CDR3 reads CASSLGQTPSPLHF. The CDR3 coding sequence is TGTGCCAGCAGCCTAGGACAGACTCCTTCACCCCTCCACTTT.

The CDR3 region is CASSLGGSPYEQYF. The CDR3 bases are TGTGCCAGCAGCTTGGGCGGATCCCCCTACGAGCAGTACTTC. This chain links TRBV5-6 with TRBJ2-7; D unresolved. With 0 bases removed from V and 2 bases from J, the gap between germline ends came to 9 bases. The CDR3 contains 14 residues. Germline CDR1 reads SGHDT; CDR2 reads YYEEEE.

The genes are TRBV30 and TRBJ2-1, with D perhaps being TRBD1 or TRBD2 (5 bases each). From germline, CDR1 is GTSNPN and CDR2 SVGIG (reference sequence). This CDR3 region has 13 residues. V lost 0 bases, J lost 8 bases, and 11 bases lay in between. CDR3 residues: CAWSVLGGHEQFF. In nucleotides, the CDR3 is TGTGCCTGGAGTGTACTTGGGGGTCATGAGCAGTTCTTC.

The chain uses TRBV18 and TRBJ2-5; the D is unclear. The CDR3 runs 15 residues. The V and J ends lost 2 bases and 3 bases respectively, with 13 bases between them. Germline assignment: CDR1 KGHSH and CDR2 LQKENI. The CDR3 spells CASSPVDVREETQYF. The CDR3 DNA is TGTGCCAGCTCACCAGTGGATGTAAGGGAAGAGACCCAGTACTTC.

The chain uses TRBV7-9 and TRBJ2-1; no clear D gene. This CDR3 spans 13 amino acids. The germline CDR1 and CDR2 sequences are SEHNR and FQNEAQ (reference sequence). Trimming took off 2 bases at V and 2 bases at J, with 4 bases between the two ends. The CDR3 region has the DNA TGTGCCAGCAGCTTATCAACCTACAATGAGCAGTTCTTC. As protein: CASSLSTYNEQFF.

This chain joins TRBV12-5 and TRBJ2-6; tentatively, D is TRBD1 (5 bases). The CDR3 consists of 17 residues. The V gene lost 5 bases and the J gene lost 5 bases, with 19 bases spanning the gap. The germline CDR1 and CDR2 sequences are LGHNT and FRNRAP. DNA of the CDR3: TGTGCTAGTGGTGCAACTGCAGGACAAAGTCGGGCCAACGTCCTGACTTTC. This gives the protein CASGATAGQSRANVLTF.

The chain links TRBV7-3 to TRBJ2-3; D is unresolved. Germline lookup yields CDR1 SGHTA and CDR2 FQGTGA. V was shortened by 0 bases and J by 2 bases, with 3 bases between the two germline ends. The CDR3 is 13 amino acids. CDR3 in amino acids: CASSLTHTDTQYF. CDR3 DNA: TGTGCCAGCAGCTTAACCCACACAGATACGCAGTATTTT.

The rearrangement joins TRBV10-3 to TRBJ2-1; TRBD2 agrees at 11 bases. CDR1 and CDR2 from the germline V gene are ENHRY and SYGVKD. V trimming: 3 bases; J trimming: 8 bases; junction bases outside the gene matches: 3. The CDR3 length is 14 residues. The CDR3 nucleotides read TGTGCCATCAGTGAAACTAGCGGGGGTTATGAGCAGTTCTTC. It specifies CAISETSGGYEQFF.